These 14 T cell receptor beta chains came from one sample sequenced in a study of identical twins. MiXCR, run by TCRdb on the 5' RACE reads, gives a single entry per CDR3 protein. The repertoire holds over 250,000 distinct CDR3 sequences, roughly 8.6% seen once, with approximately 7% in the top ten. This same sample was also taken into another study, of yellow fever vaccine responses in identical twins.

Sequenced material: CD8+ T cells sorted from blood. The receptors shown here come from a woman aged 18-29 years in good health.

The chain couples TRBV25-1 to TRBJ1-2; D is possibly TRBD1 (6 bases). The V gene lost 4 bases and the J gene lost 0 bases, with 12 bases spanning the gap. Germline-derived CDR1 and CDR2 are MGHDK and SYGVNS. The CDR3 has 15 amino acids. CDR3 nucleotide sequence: TGTGCCAGCAGTGGGACAGCTCCCCCTAACTATGGCTACACCTTC. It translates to CASSGTAPPNYGYTF.

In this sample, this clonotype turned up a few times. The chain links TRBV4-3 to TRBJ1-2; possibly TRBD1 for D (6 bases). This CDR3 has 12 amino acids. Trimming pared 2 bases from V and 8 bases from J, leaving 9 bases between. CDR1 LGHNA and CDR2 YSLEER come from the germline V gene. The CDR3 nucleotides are TGCGCCAGCAGCCAATGGGGGCAAGGCTACACCTTC. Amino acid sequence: CASSQWGQGYTF.

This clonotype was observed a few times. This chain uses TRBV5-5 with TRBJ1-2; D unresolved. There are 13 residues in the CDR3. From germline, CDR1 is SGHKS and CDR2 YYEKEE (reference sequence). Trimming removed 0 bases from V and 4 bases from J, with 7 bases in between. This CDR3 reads CASSLGGIYGYTF. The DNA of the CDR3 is TGTGCCAGCAGCTTGGGAGGGATCTATGGCTACACCTTC.

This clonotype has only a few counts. The CDR3 region has the DNA TGTGCCAGCAGGGCCGGGACAGGGGGGGCCAATGAGCAGTTCTTC. Its protein product is CASRAGTGGANEQFF. V usage is TRBV28 and J usage is TRBJ2-1, with 11 bases that match TRBD1. This CDR3 has 15 residues. The germline V gene encodes CDR1 MDHEN and CDR2 SYDVKM. Germline trimming cut 6 bases from V and 6 bases from J; bases unmatched to any gene: 7.

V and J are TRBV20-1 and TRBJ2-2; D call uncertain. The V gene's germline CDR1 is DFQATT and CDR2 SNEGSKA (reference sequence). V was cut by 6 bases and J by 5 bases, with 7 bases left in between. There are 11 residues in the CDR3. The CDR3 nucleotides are TGCAGTGCCAAGGAGACCGGGGAGCTGTTTTTT. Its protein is CSAKETGELFF.

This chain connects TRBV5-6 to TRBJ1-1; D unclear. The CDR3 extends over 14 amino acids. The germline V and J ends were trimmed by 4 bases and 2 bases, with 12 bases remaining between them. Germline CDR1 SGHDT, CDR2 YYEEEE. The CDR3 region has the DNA TGTGCCAGCAGCCCCCCCATGGGCAACACTGAAGCTTTCTTT. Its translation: CASSPPMGNTEAFF.

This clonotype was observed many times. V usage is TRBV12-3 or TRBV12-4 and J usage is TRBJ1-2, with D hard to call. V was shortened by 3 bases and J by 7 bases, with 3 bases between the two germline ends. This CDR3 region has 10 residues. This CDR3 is CASSLGGYTF. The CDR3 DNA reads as TGTGCCAGCAGTTTGGGTGGCTACACCTTC.

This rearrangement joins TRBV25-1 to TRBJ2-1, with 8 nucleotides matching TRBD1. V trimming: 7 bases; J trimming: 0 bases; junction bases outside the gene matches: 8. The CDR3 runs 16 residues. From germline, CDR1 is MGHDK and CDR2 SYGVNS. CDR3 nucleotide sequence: TGTGCCAGCACCACGACAGGGGCTAGCTCCTACAATGAGCAGTTCTTC. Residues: CASTTTGASSYNEQFF. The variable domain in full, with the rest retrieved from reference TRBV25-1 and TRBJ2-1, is EADIYQTPRYLVIGTGKKITLECSQTMGHDKMYWYQQDPGMELHLIHYSYGVNSTEKGDLSSESTVSRIRTEHFPLTLESARPSHTSQYLCASTTTGASSYNEQFFGPGTRLTVL.

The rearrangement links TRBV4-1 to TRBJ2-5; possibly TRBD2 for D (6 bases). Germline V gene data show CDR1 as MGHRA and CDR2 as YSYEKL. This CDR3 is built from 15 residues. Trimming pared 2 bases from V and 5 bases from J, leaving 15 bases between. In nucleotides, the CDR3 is TGCGCCAGCAGCCAACTCTTTGGGGAGGTGGAGACCCAGTACTTC. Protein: CASSQLFGEVETQYF.

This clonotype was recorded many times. The chain's CDR3 is CASAQQGRTYEQYF. The CDR3 region has the DNA TGCGCCAGCGCGCAACAGGGGAGGACCTACGAGCAGTACTTC. V usage is TRBV10-2 and J usage is TRBJ2-7; the D gene is possibly TRBD1 (7 bases). The CDR3 is 14 residues long. CDR1 WSHSY and CDR2 SAAADI come from the germline V gene. With 8 bases removed from V and 2 bases from J, the gap between germline ends came to 16 bases.

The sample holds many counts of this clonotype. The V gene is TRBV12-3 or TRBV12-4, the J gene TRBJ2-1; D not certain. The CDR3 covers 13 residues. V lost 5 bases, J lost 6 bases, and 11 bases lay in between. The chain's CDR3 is CASSPIGFNEQFF. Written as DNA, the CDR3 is TGTGCCAGCAGTCCGATTGGTTTCAATGAGCAGTTCTTC.

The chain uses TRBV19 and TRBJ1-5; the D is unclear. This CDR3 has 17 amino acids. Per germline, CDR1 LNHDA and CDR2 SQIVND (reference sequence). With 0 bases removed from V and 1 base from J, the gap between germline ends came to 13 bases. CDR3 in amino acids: CASSIDSIQASNQPQHF. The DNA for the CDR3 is TGTGCCAGTAGTATAGATTCTATTCAGGCGAGCAATCAGCCCCAGCATTTT.

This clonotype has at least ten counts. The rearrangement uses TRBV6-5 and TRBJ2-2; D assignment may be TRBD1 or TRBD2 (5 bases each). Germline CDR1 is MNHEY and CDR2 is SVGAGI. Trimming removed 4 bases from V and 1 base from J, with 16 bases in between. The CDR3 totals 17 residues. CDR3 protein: CASSLTTGRQNTGELFF. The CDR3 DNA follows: TGTGCCAGCAGTTTAACGACGGGACGTCAGAACACCGGGGAGCTGTTTTTT.

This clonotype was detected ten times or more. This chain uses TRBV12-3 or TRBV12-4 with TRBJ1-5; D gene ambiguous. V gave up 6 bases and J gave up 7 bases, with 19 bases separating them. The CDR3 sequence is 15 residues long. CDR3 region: CASRPDGPSDQPQHF. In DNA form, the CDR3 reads TGTGCCAGCAGGCCAGACGGGCCATCGGACCAGCCCCAGCATTTT.